This T cell receptor (beta chain) was sequenced for a study of shared clonotypes between healthy human individuals. V was clipped by 6 bases and J by 6 bases; unmatched bases: 2. Germline V gene sequence: CDR1 MDHEN, CDR2 SYDVKM. The CDR3 has 12 residues. Every subset had its genomic DNA shared out evenly among several immunoSEQ plates. The data were produced by immunoSEQ multiplex PCR, yet TCRdb's version contains in-frame clones alone and is incomplete. This table holds approximately 1.1 million clones, about 80% found once. This clone has ten or more counts. No antigen is known for it. The same CDR3 can be traced to other DNA sequences in this sample. Study-level results: Sorted-subset sequencing, rarefaction showed, was incomplete despite large depth.

The source is a man younger than 35 in good health. Some clones in this sample may be carry-over from other donors' samples. This rearrangement joins TRBV28 to TRBJ1-5; 7 bases agree with TRBD1. The sequencing input was memory CD4+ T cells from PBMCs. Subset denoted: CD45RA-negative fraction. DNA of the CDR3: TGTGCCAGCAGATCAGGGGGTCAGCCCCAGCATTTT. It translates to CASRSGGQPQHF.